The 31 T cell receptor beta chains below were found in one sample sequenced in a study of Graves' ophthalmopathy and Graves' hyperthyroidism (dated by TCRdb to 2017 to 2018). The sequencer listed for this sample is Illumina HiSeq 2000. TCR beta CDR3 regions were amplified from RNA transcripts for repertoire sequencing. A first-round RT-PCR used HTBI primers with the Qiagen OneStep RT-PCR kit, followed by a second-round multiplex PCR, size selection and purification. TCRdb's own reprocessing of the public reads used fastp at Q25 and MiXCR and kept productive beta chains. Duplicate CDR3 protein sequences are folded into a single record with the most common DNA and genes. Here the sample has 600,000 to 650,000 distinct CDR3 sequences; approximately 22% occur a single time. Around 7% of the sample lies in the top ten. Sequencing used peripheral blood. The receptors originated from a woman under 30 with stable Graves' hyperthyroidism. Some clones in this sample may be carry-over from other donors' samples. Donor details come from another sample of the same person, matched by shared clones.

This clonotype was seen only a few times. At one end, the junction sequence differs from germline, possibly due to a read error. The CDR3 bases are TGTGCCAGCAGTAGCGGTGGAAACGCCATATATTTT. Encoded protein: CASSSGGNAIYF. The V and J genes are TRBV3-1 and TRBJ1-3, with D unresolved. The CDR3 has 12 residues. The germline gives CDR1 LGHDT, CDR2 YNNKEL (reference sequence).

In its sample, this clonotype was seen a few times. This chain connects TRBV9 to TRBJ1-5; possible D gene TRBD1, 5 bases. This CDR3 contains 14 residues. The germline CDR1 and CDR2 sequences are SGDLS and YYNGEE. V lost 2 bases, J lost 5 bases, and 11 bases lay in between. The CDR3 nucleotides read TGTGCCAGCAGCGTGGGGGACGGGGATCAGCCCCAGCATTTT. Amino acid sequence: CASSVGDGDQPQHF.

This chain uses TRBV12-3 or TRBV12-4 with TRBJ2-7, with D unresolved. This CDR3 has 13 residues. V was pared by 3 bases and J by 5 bases, with 11 bases between. The CDR3 nucleotides read TGTGCCAGCAGTTTTCTAGAGGACGACGAGCAGTACTTC. This translates into CASSFLEDDEQYF.

At least ten counts were recorded for this clonotype. The rearrangement links TRBV11-2 to TRBJ2-5, with 8 bases lining up with TRBD1. Germline values: CDR1 SGHAT, CDR2 FQNNGV. The CDR3 sequence is 14 residues long. Losses at the gene ends were 7 bases for V and 4 bases for J; bases not matched to a gene: 8. In nucleotides, the CDR3 is TGTGCCAGCACCACCCCAGGACAGGGAGAGACCCAGTACTTC. Translating gives CASTTPGQGETQYF.

In its sample, this clonotype was seen many times. The genes are TRBV25-1 and TRBJ1-6; weak D call: TRBD1 (5 bases). Trimming stripped 0 bases from V and 7 bases from J, with 10 bases between. The V gene's germline CDR1 is MGHDK and CDR2 SYGVNS. The CDR3 contains 15 residues. CDR3 amino acids: CASSEYIGTNSPLHF. The CDR3 coding sequence is TGTGCCAGCAGTGAATATATAGGGACGAATTCACCCCTCCACTTT.

In DNA form, the CDR3 reads TGTGCCAGTAGTATAAGTCCAGGGAACACCGGGGAGCTGTTTTTT. It yields the protein CASSISPGNTGELFF. This chain joins TRBV19 and TRBJ2-2; D gene uncertain. Looked up from germline, CDR1 is LNHDA and CDR2 is SQIVND (reference sequence). The CDR3 sequence is 15 residues long. V lost 2 bases to trimming and J lost 1 base, with 8 bases between them.

This clonotype was observed at least ten times. This chain uses TRBV9 with TRBJ1-1, with 9 positions matching TRBD1. CDR1 SGDLS and CDR2 YYNGEE come from the germline V gene. Trimming cost V 3 bases and J 2 bases; bases outside gene matches: 8. The CDR3 runs 16 residues. The CDR3 loop is CASSDRLGQGNTEAFF. The CDR3 DNA sequence: TGTGCCAGCAGCGACAGACTGGGACAGGGTAACACTGAAGCTTTCTTT.

In this sample, this clonotype turned up many times. This chain uses TRBV28 with TRBJ1-2; 9 bases are shared with TRBD1. The length of the CDR3 is 13 residues. J lost 11 bases, V lost 3 bases, and 7 bases had no gene match. Per the germline V gene, CDR1 is MDHEN and CDR2 is SYDVKM. CDR3 loop: CASSFRDRVRYTF. The DNA of the CDR3 is TGTGCCAGCAGTTTTCGGGACAGGGTCAGATACACCTTC.

This clonotype was observed at least ten times. The chain has TRBV6-2 or TRBV6-3 and TRBJ2-5, with D uncertain. Trimming pared 0 bases from V and 5 bases from J, leaving 10 bases between. This CDR3 contains 14 residues. CDR1 is MNHEY and CDR2 is SVGEGT in the germline V gene. DNA of the CDR3: TGTGCCAGCAGTTACTCGGGGTTTCGGGAGACCCAGTACTTC. Protein sequence: CASSYSGFRETQYF.

This clonotype was seen repeatedly, ten times or more. V usage is TRBV28 and J usage is TRBJ2-7, with 11 nucleotides matching TRBD2. This CDR3 has 14 amino acids. The V segment lost 3 bases and the J segment 2 bases; nucleotides outside the gene matches: 0. The V gene's germline CDR1 is MDHEN and CDR2 SYDVKM. The CDR3 sequence is CASSFSGRAYEQYF. The DNA for the CDR3 is TGTGCCAGCAGTTTTAGCGGGAGGGCCTACGAGCAGTACTTC.

The chain combines TRBV3-1 with TRBJ1-2; TRBD1 matches at 7 bases. Germline V gene data show CDR1 as LGHDT and CDR2 as YNNKEL (reference sequence). The CDR3 is 17 residues long. Trimming cost V 4 bases and J 4 bases; bases outside gene matches: 15. CDR3 bases: TGTGCCAGCAGCCCCAATGGAGCTCCGGGACAGAGCTATGGCTACACCTTC. Its translation is CASSPNGAPGQSYGYTF.

As to this clonotype: An end of the junction does not agree with germline; a read error may underlie this. The chain employs TRBV9 and TRBJ1-1; D is possibly TRBD1 (6 bases). CDR3 size: 15 residues. Germline assignment: CDR1 SGDLS and CDR2 YYNGEE. The CDR3 region is CASGVGGLGGTEAFF. The CDR3, as DNA: TGTGCCAGCGGCGTAGGGGGACTAGGGGGTACTGAAGCTTTCTTT.

There are many counts of this clonotype. The chain links TRBV6-1 to TRBJ1-3; D uncertain. V gave up 6 bases and J gave up 4 bases, with 10 bases separating them. The CDR3 extends over 13 amino acids. Germline assignment: CDR1 MNHNS and CDR2 SASEGT. CDR3 loop: CASRRDRGNTIYF. DNA of the CDR3: TGTGCCAGCAGGAGGGATAGAGGAAACACCATATATTTT.

This chain joins TRBV3-1 and TRBJ2-3; 13 nucleotides agree with TRBD2. The CDR3 runs to 15 residues. The V segment lost 6 bases and the J segment 4 bases; nucleotides outside the gene matches: 4. The V gene's germline CDR1 is LGHDT and CDR2 YNNKEL (reference sequence). The CDR3 bases are TGTGCCAGCAGGCCGACTAGCGGGAGGCCAGATACGCAGTATTTT. The encoded protein is CASRPTSGRPDTQYF.

The rearrangement uses TRBV5-1 and TRBJ2-5; 13 positions match TRBD2. Germline V gene sequence: CDR1 SGHRS, CDR2 YFSETQ. Trimming removed 2 bases from V and 5 bases from J; junction bases left unmatched: 6. This CDR3 contains 16 residues. In nucleotides, the CDR3 is TGCGCCAGCAGCTTTGGCACTAGCGGGGGGGCTGAGACCCAGTACTTC. Protein: CASSFGTSGGAETQYF.

This clonotype was detected ten times or more. The chain employs TRBV28 and TRBJ1-3; 8 positions match TRBD1. After removal of 3 bases from V and 0 bases from J, the junction contained 4 bases not matched to a gene. This CDR3 has 16 residues. The germline V gene has CDR1 MDHEN and CDR2 SYDVKM. The CDR3 loop is CASSFRDRSSGNTIYF. The DNA for the CDR3 is TGTGCCAGCAGTTTCCGGGACAGGAGCTCTGGAAACACCATATATTTT.

The CDR3 coding sequence is TGCGCCAGCAGCTTGGCTAACAGGGGAAGTGGCTACACCTTC. The encoded protein is CASSLANRGSGYTF. The chain combines TRBV5-1 with TRBJ1-2; 7 nucleotides match TRBD1. Germline CDR1 and CDR2: SGHRS and YFSETQ. This CDR3 contains 14 residues. Germline trimming cut 0 bases from V and 7 bases from J; bases unmatched to any gene: 6.

As concerns this clonotype: One base away lies a much larger clone, so this may be a sequencing read error. This sequence joins TRBV25-1 and TRBJ1-6; D call uncertain. CDR3 length: 12 residues. Germline V CDR1 and CDR2: MGHDK, SYGVNS. The CDR3 DNA is TGTGCCGGCAGCCCGGCGAATTCACCCCTCCACTTT. Protein sequence: CAGSPANSPLHF.

This clonotype appeared many times. The V gene is TRBV11-2, the J gene TRBJ1-5, with D unclear. With 1 base removed from V and 3 bases from J, the gap between germline ends came to 4 bases. CDR3 length equals 13 residues. Germline-derived CDR1 and CDR2 are SGHAT and FQNNGV. Here the CDR3 reads CASSLGDNQPQHF. In DNA, the CDR3 is TGTGCCAGCAGCTTAGGAGACAATCAGCCCCAGCATTTT.

V gene TRBV5-1 combines with J gene TRBJ2-6; 8 bases match TRBD1. The germline gives CDR1 SGHRS, CDR2 YFSETQ. Unmatched junction bases numbered 4, after V lost 2 bases and J lost 0 bases. This CDR3 comprises 17 residues. The DNA for the CDR3 is TGCGCCAGCAGCTTCGACAGGGGTGGCTCTGGGGCCAACGTCCTGACTTTC. Protein product: CASSFDRGGSGANVLTF.

This clonotype was seen repeatedly, ten times or more. The chain employs TRBV20-1 and TRBJ2-7; 8 bases agree with TRBD2. Losses at the gene ends were 2 bases for V and 6 bases for J; bases not matched to a gene: 6. Germline-derived CDR1 and CDR2 are DFQATT and SNEGSKA (reference sequence). There are 13 residues in the CDR3. DNA for the CDR3: TGCAGTGCTAGAACGGGAGGGCCTAGCGAGCAGTACTTC. Its protein is CSARTGGPSEQYF.

The chain links TRBV18 to TRBJ1-2, with D perhaps TRBD1 (6 bases). Trimming removed 3 bases at V and 7 bases at J, with 15 bases between. The CDR3 spans 14 residues. Per the germline V gene, CDR1 is KGHSH and CDR2 is LQKENI. CDR3 loop: CASSPGATMRGYTF. CDR3 nucleotide sequence: TGTGCCAGCTCACCGGGGGCAACTATGCGTGGCTACACCTTC.

The chain uses TRBV12-3 or TRBV12-4 and TRBJ1-2, with D perhaps TRBD1 (5 bases). The CDR3 has 14 amino acids. Trimming cost V 6 bases and J 4 bases, with 15 bases left between them. CDR3 in amino acids: CASRTIGGGYGYTF. Here the CDR3 DNA reads TGTGCCAGCAGAACTATCGGGGGTGGCTATGGCTACACCTTC.

This clonotype was observed many times. The genes are TRBV6-5 and TRBJ1-1; D is ambiguous. The CDR3 length is 15 residues. Germline-derived CDR1 and CDR2 are MNHEY and SVGAGI. The ends were cut back, 2 bases at V and 4 bases at J, with 14 bases in the middle. CDR3 protein: CASSYPGGKSTEAFF. The CDR3 coding sequence is TGTGCCAGCAGTTACCCCGGTGGGAAGTCCACTGAAGCTTTCTTT.

The chain employs TRBV28 and TRBJ2-5, with D unclear. The CDR3 totals 13 residues. V lost 6 bases, J lost 0 bases, and 8 bases lay in between. The germline CDR1 and CDR2 sequences are MDHEN and SYDVKM. The chain's CDR3 is CASRAIDQETQYF. CDR3 sequence (DNA): TGTGCCAGCAGGGCCATAGACCAAGAGACCCAGTACTTC.

In its sample, this clonotype was seen many times. The rearrangement links TRBV20-1 to TRBJ2-7; TRBD2 matches 8 bases. Germline V CDR1 and CDR2: DFQATT, SNEGSKA (reference sequence). The trim removed 6 bases at V and 5 bases at J, leaving 9 bases unmatched. The CDR3 is 13 amino acids. This chain's CDR3 is CSANGREGNEQYF. The CDR3 coding sequence is TGCAGTGCCAACGGCCGGGAGGGGAACGAGCAGTACTTC.

The CDR3 bases are TGTGCCAGCAGAGACCTTCAGGGGGCTGGGACTGAAGCTTTCTTT. It translates to CASRDLQGAGTEAFF. The chain couples TRBV27 to TRBJ1-1, with TRBD1 matching over 8 bases. Germline CDR1 reads MNHEY; CDR2 reads SMNVEV (reference sequence). The CDR3 has 15 amino acids. Trimming cost V 6 bases and J 5 bases; bases outside gene matches: 11.

This clonotype was observed at least ten times. The chain uses TRBV4-2 and TRBJ2-7; TRBD1 aligns across 10 bases. Per the germline V gene, CDR1 is LGHNA and CDR2 is YNFKEQ. There are 16 residues in the CDR3. Unmatched junction bases numbered 7, after V lost 1 base and J lost 4 bases. The CDR3 DNA is TGTGCCAGCAGCCAAGGGGTTTGGACAGGGGGATACGAGCAGTACTTC. Translated, it gives CASSQGVWTGGYEQYF.

The chain combines TRBV5-1 with TRBJ2-2; 10 bases are a match to TRBD1. This CDR3 region has 19 residues. Trimming cost V 0 bases and J 7 bases; bases outside gene matches: 15. CDR1 and CDR2 (germline): SGHRS, YFSETQ. The CDR3 DNA is TGCGCCAGCAGCTTGGATGGGACAGGGGCCCGTCGGAGGGACGGGGAGCTGTTTTTT. The encoded protein is CASSLDGTGARRRDGELFF.

The chain has TRBV7-2 and TRBJ1-2, with D possibly matching TRBD1 (5 bases). The germline V and J ends were trimmed by 5 bases and 4 bases, with 17 bases remaining between them. The CDR3 is made up of 15 amino acids. Germline V gene lookup returns CDR1 SGHTA and CDR2 FQGNSA. The CDR3 sequence: CASSLTGRTIYGYTF. The CDR3 nucleotides read TGTGCCAGCAGCCTTACAGGCCGAACCATCTATGGCTACACCTTC. The full variable domain, its missing parts supplied by reference TRBV7-2 and TRBJ1-2, is GAGVSQSPSNKVTEKGKDVELRCDPISGHTALYWYRQSLGQGLEFLIYFQGNSAPDKSGLPSDRFSAERTGGSVSTLTIQRTQQEDSAVYLCASSLTGRTIYGYTFGSGTRLTVV.

A single count supports this clonotype. Given a much more abundant clone one base away, this may be a read error. The chain couples TRBV5-1 to TRBJ1-1; perhaps TRBD1 as D (6 bases). From germline, CDR1 is SGHRS and CDR2 YFSETQ. This CDR3 is 15 amino acids long. The DNA for the CDR3 is TGCGCCAGCAGCTGGGACATGGGCTTTGGGGCTGAAGCTTGCTTT. Encoded protein: CASSWDMGFGAEACF.